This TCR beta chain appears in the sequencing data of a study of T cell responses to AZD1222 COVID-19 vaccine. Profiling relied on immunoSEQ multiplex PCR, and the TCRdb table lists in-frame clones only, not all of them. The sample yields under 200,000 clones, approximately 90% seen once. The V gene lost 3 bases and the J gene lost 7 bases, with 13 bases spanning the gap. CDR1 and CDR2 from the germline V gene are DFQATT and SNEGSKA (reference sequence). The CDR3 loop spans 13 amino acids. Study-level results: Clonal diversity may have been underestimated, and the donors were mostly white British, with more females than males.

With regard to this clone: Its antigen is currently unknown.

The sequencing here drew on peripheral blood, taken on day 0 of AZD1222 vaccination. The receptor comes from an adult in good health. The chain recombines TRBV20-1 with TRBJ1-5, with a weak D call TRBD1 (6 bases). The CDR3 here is CSASKGGGQPQHF. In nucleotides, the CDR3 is TGCAGTGCTAGTAAGGGAGGGGGGCAGCCCCAGCATTTT.